This T cell receptor beta chain was sequenced during a study of shared clonotypes between healthy human individuals. Study as a whole: Three CD4 naive, three CD4 memory, two CD8 naive and one CD8 memory plate were used per donor.

General observations from the study: Owing to a small donor count, the genetic and exposure-history diversity represented was limited. Clonotypes shared by all four sorted-subset donors had higher generation probabilities than non-shared clonotypes. Incomplete sequencing of sorted subsets was indicated by rarefaction despite large depth.

TCRdb's table, derived via immunoSEQ multiplex PCR, lists solely in-frame clones and lacks some. This table has about 2.5 million clones, 85% to 95% appearing once. Turning to this clone: Its antigen is not known.

V gave up 6 bases and J gave up 2 bases; unmatched junction bases: 8. Germline CDR1 MDHEN, CDR2 SYDVKM. The CDR3 contains 15 residues. Specimen: naive CD4+ T cells from PBMCs. Stated subset: CD45RA+ positively selected. This receptor was identified in a man younger than 30 in good health. Some clones in this sample may be carry-over from other donors' samples. This chain uses TRBV28 with TRBJ2-7, with TRBD2 identical over 9 bases. In DNA form, the CDR3 reads TGTGCCAGCAGACACGGGACTAGCTTGCCCTACGAGCAGTACTTC. This codes for CASRHGTSLPYEQYF.